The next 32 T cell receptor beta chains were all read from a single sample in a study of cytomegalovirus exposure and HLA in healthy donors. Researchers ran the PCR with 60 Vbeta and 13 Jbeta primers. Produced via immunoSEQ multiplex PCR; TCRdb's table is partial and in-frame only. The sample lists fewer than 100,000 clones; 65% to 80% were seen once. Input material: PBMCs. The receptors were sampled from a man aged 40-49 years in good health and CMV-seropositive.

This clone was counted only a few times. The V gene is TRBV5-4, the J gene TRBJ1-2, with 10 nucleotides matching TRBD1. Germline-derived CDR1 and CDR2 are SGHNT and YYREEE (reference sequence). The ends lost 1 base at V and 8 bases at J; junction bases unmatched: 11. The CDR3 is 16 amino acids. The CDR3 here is CASSLWGQGTLKGYTF. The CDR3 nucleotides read TGTGCCAGCAGCTTGTGGGGACAGGGGACTCTGAAGGGCTACACCTTC.

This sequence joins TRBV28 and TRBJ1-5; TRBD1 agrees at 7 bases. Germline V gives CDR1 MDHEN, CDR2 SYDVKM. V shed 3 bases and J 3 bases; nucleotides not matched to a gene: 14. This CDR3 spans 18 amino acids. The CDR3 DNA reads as TGTGCCAGCAGTTTCCCAACGAATACAGGGGCAACCAATCAGCCCCAGCATTTT. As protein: CASSFPTNTGATNQPQHF.

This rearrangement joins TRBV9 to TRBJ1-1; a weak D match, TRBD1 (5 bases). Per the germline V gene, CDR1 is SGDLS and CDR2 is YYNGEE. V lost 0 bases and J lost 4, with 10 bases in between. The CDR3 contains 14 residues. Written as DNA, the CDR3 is TGTGCCAGCAGCGTAGTTCCGGGGGGCACTGAAGCTTTCTTT. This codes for CASSVVPGGTEAFF.

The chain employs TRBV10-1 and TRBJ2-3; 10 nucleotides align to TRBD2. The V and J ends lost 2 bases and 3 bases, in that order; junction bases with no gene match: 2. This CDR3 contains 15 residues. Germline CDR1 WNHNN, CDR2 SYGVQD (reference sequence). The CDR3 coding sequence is TGCGCCAGCAGTGAGCTAGCGGGGGCTACAGATACGCAGTATTTT. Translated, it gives CASSELAGATDTQYF.

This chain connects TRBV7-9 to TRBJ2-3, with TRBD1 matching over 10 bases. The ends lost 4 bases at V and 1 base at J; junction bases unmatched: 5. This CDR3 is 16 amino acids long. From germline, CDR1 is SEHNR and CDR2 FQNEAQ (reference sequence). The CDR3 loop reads CASSSDRGLGTDTQYF. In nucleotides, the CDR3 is TGTGCCAGCAGCTCCGACAGGGGGCTGGGCACAGATACGCAGTATTTT.

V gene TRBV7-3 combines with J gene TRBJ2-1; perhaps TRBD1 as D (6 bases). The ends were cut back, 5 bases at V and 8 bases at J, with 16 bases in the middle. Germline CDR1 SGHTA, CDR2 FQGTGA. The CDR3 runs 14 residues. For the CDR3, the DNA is TGTGCCAGCAGCCCAGGGACATTTCTTTATGAGCAGTTCTTC. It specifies CASSPGTFLYEQFF. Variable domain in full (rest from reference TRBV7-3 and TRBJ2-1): GAGVSQTPSNKVTEKGKYVELRCDPISGHTALYWYRQSLGQGPEFLIYFQGTGAADDSGLPNDRFFAVRPEGSVSTLKIQRTERGDSAVYLCASSPGTFLYEQFFGPGTRLTVL.

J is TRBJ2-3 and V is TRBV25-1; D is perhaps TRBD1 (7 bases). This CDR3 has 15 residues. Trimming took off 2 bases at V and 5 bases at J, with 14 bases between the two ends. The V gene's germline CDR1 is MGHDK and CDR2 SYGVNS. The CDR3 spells CASSEAGQKGDTQYF. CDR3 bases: TGTGCCAGCAGTGAAGCGGGACAGAAGGGAGATACGCAGTATTTT.

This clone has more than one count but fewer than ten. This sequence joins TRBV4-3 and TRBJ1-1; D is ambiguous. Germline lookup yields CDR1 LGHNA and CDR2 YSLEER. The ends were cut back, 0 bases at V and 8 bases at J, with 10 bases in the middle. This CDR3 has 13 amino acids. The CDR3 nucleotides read TGCGCCAGCAGCCAAGACGGGAGGTCGGAAGCTTTCTTT. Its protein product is CASSQDGRSEAFF.

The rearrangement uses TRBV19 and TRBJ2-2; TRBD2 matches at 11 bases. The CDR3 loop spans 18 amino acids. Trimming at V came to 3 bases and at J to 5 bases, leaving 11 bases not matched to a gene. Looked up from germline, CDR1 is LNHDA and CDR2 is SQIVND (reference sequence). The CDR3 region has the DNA TGTGCCAGTAGTATCCCGCCTAGCGGGGGGCCGGGAACCGGGGAGCTGTTTTTT. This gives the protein CASSIPPSGGPGTGELFF.

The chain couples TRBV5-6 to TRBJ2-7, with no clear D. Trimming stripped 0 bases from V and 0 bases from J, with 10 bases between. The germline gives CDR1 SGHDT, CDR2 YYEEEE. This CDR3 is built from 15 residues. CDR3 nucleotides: TGTGCCAGCAGCTTGGTGAGCCTTAGCTCCTACGAGCAGTACTTC. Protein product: CASSLVSLSSYEQYF.

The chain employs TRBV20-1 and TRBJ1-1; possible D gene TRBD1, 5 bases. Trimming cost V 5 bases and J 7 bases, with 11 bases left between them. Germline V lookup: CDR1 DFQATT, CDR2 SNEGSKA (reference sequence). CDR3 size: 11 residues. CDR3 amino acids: CSAPDIGEAFF. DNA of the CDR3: TGCAGTGCTCCGGACATCGGTGAAGCTTTCTTT.

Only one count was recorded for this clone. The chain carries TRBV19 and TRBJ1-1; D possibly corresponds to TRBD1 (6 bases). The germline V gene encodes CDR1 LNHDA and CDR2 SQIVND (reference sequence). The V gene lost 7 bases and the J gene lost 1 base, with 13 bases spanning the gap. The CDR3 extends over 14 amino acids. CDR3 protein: CASTLRQANTEAFF. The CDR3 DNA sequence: TGTGCCAGTACCTTGAGACAGGCGAACACTGAAGCTTTCTTT.

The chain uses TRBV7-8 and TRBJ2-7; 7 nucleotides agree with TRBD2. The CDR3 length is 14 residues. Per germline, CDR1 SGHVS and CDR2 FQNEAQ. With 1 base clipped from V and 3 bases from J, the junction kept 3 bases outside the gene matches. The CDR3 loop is CASSLGGGNYEQYF. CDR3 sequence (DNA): TGTGCCAGCAGCTTAGGGGGGGGTAACTACGAGCAGTACTTC.

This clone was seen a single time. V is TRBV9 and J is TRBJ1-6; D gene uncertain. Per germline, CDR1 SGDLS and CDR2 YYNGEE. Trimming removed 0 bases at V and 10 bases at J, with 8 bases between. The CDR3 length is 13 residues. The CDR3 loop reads CASSVAGSSPLHF. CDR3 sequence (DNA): TGTGCCAGCAGCGTAGCTGGGAGCTCACCCCTCCACTTT.

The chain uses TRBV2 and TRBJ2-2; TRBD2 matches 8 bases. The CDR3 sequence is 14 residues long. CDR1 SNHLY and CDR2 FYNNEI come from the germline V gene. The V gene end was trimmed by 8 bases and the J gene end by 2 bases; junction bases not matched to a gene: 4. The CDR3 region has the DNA TGTGCCAGCGGCCTAGCGGGTAACACCGGGGAGCTGTTTTTT. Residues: CASGLAGNTGELFF.

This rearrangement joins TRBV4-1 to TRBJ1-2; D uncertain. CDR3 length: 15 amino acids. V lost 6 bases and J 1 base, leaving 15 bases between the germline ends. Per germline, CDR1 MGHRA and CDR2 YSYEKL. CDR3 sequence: CASRLVRGYNYGYTF. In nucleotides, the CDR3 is TGCGCCAGCAGACTAGTTCGGGGTTATAACTATGGCTACACCTTC.

The CDR3 sequence: CASSGTGPGELFF. The CDR3 DNA sequence: TGTGCCAGCTCCGGGACAGGGCCCGGGGAGCTGTTTTTT. V is TRBV18 and J is TRBJ2-2; 9 bases map to TRBD1. The CDR3 length is 13 residues. The ends lost 6 bases at V and 6 bases at J; junction bases unmatched: 2. Per the germline V gene, CDR1 is KGHSH and CDR2 is LQKENI.

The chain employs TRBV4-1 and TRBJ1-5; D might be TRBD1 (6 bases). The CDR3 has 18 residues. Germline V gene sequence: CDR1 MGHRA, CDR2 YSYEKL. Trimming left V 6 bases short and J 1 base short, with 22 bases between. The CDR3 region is CASRYRKLQGKSNQPQHF. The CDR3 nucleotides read TGCGCCAGCAGGTACCGCAAATTACAGGGAAAGAGCAATCAGCCCCAGCATTTT.

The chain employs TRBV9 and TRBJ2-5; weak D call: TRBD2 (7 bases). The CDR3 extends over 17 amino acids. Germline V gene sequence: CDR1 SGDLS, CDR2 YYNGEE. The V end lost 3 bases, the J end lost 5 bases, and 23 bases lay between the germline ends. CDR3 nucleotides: TGTGCCAGCAGCGCCTCGGGGGGCTCCCACGTCGGGGAGACCCAGTACTTC. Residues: CASSASGGSHVGETQYF.

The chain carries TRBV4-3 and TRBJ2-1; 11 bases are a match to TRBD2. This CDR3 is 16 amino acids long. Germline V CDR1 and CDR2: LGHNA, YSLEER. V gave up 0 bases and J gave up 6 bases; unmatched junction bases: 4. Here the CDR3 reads CASSQDGTSGFNEQFF. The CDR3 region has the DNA TGCGCCAGCAGCCAAGACGGGACTAGCGGCTTCAATGAGCAGTTCTTC.

The CDR3 region is CASSSTGGNTGELFF. The CDR3 DNA reads TGCGCCAGCAGCTCTACAGGGGGGAACACCGGGGAGCTGTTTTTT. The chain recombines TRBV5-1 with TRBJ2-2; 8 bases fit TRBD1. The germline CDR1 and CDR2 sequences are SGHRS and YFSETQ. The junction had 2 bases not matched to a gene; V was cut back by 3 bases and J by 1 base. The CDR3 contains 15 residues.

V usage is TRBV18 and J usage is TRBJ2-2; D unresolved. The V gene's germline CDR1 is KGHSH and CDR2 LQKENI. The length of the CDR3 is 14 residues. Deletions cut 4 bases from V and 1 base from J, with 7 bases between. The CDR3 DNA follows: TGTGCCAGCTCACTCTTCCGGAACACCGGGGAGCTGTTTTTT. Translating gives CASSLFRNTGELFF. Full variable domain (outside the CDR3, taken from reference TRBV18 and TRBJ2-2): NAGVMQNPRHLVRRRGQEARLRCSPMKGHSHVYWYRQLPEEGLKFMVYLQKENIIDESGMPKERFSAEFPKEGPSILRIQQVVRGDSAAYFCASSLFRNTGELFFGEGSRLTVL.

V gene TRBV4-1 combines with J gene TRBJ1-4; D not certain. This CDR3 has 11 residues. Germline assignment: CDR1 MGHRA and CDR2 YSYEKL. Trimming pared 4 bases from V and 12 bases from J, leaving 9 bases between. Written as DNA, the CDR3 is TGCGCCAGCAGCCTATCTACCGAACTGTTTTTT. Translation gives CASSLSTELFF.

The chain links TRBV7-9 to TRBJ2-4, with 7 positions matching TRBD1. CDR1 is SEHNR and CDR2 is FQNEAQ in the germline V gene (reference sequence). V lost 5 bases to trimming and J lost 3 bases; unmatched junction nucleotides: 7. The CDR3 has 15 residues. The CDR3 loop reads CASSDVGTVKNIQYF. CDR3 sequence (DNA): TGTGCCAGCAGCGATGTCGGGACAGTCAAAAACATTCAGTACTTC.

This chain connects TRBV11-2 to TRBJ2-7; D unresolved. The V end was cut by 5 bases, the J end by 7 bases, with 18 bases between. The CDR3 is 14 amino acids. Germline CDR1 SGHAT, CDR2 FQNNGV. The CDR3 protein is CASSTPRGPREQYF. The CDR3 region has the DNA TGTGCCAGCAGCACTCCCCGCGGCCCTCGAGAGCAGTACTTC.

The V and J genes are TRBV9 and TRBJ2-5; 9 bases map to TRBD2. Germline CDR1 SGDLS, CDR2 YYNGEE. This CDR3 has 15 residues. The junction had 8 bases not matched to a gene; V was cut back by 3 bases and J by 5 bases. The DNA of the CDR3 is TGTGCCAGCAGCGAGGGGGCGGGAGGGGGGGAGACCCAGTACTTC. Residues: CASSEGAGGGETQYF.

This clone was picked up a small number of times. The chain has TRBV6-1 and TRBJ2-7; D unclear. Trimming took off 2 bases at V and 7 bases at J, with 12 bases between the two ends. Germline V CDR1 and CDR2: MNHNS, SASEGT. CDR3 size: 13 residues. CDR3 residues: CASSENEVGEQYF. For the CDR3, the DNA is TGTGCCAGCAGTGAAAATGAGGTCGGGGAGCAGTACTTC.

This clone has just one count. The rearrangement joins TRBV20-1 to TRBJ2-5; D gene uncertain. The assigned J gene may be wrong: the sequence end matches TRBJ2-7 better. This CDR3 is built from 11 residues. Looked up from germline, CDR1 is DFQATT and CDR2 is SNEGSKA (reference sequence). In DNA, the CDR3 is TGCAGTGCTAGTGAGGCCTACGAGCAGTACTTC. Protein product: CSASEAYEQYF.

CDR3 bases: TGTGCCAGCAGCTACAGGCCGTCTGGGGATACGCAGTATTTT. Protein: CASSYRPSGDTQYF. This chain joins TRBV7-2 and TRBJ2-3; TRBD1 might be the D (5 bases). This CDR3 region has 14 residues. Between the trimmed V and J ends, which lost 4 bases and 6 bases, there was a span of 14 bases. CDR1 is SGHTA and CDR2 is FQGNSA in the germline V gene.

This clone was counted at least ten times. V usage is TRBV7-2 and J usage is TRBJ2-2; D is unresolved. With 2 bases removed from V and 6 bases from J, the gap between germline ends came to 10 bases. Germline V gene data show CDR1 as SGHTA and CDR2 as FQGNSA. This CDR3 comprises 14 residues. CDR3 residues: CASSLMVGPGELFF. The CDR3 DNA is TGTGCCAGCAGCTTAATGGTCGGTCCCGGGGAGCTGTTTTTT.

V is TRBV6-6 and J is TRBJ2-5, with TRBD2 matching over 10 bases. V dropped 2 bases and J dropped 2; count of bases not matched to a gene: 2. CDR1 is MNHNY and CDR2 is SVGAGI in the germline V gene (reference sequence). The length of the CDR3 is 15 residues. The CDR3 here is CASSYLAGVQETQYF. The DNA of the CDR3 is TGTGCCAGCAGTTACCTAGCGGGGGTTCAAGAGACCCAGTACTTC.

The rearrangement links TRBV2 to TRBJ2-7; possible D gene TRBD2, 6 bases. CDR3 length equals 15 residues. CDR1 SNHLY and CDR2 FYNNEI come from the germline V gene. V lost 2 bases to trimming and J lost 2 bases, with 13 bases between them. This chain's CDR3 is CASSEMGGVTYEQYF. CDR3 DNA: TGTGCCAGCAGTGAAATGGGCGGGGTTACCTACGAGCAGTACTTC. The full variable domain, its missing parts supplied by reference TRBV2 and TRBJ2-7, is EPEVTQTPSHQVTQMGQEVILRCVPISNHLYFYWYRQILGQKVEFLVSFYNNEISEKSEIFDDQFSVERPDGSNFTLKIRSTKLEDSAMYFCASSEMGGVTYEQYFGPGTRLTVT.